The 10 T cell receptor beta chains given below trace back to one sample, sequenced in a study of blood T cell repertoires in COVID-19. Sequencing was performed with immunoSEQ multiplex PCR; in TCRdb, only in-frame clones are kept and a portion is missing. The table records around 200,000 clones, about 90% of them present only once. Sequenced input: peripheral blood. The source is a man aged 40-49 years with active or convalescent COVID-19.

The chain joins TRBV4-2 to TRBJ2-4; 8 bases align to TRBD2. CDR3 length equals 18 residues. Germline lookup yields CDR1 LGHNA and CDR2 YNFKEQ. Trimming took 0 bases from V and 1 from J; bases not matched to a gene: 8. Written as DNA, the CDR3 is TGTGCCAGCAGCCAAGATAGGAGCGGGGGTTCTGCCAAAAACATTCAGTACTTC. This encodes CASSQDRSGGSAKNIQYF.

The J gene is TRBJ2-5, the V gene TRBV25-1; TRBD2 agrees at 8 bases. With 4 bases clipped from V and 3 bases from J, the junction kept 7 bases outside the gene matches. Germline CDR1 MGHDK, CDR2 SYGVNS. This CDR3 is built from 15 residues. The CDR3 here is CASSGWTSSEETQYF. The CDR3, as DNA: TGTGCCAGCAGTGGATGGACTAGCAGCGAAGAGACCCAGTACTTC.

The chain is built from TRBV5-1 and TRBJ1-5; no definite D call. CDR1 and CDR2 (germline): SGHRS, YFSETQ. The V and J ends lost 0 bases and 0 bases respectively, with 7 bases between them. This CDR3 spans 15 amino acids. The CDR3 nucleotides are TGCGCCAGCAGCTTGGACAATTATAGCAATCAGCCCCAGCATTTT. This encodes CASSLDNYSNQPQHF.

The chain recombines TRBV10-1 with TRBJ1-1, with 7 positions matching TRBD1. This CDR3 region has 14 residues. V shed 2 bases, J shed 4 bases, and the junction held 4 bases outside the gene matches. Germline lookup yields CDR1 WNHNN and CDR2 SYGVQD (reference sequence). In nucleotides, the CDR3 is TGCGCCAGCAGTGAGAGGGGGCTGTTCACTGAAGCTTTCTTT. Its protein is CASSERGLFTEAFF.

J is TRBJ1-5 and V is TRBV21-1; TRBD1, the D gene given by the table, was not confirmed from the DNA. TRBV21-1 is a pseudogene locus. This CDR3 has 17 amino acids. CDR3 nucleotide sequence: TGTGCCAGCAGCGCCCCCCAGGGACAGTATAGCAATCAGCCCCAGCATTTT. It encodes CASSAPQGQYSNQPQHF.

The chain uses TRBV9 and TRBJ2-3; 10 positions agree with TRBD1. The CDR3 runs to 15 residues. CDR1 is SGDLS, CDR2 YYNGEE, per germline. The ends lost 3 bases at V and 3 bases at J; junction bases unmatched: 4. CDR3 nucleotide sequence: TGTGCCAGCAGCGCCCGGGACAGGGGAACAGATACGCAGTATTTT. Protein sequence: CASSARDRGTDTQYF.

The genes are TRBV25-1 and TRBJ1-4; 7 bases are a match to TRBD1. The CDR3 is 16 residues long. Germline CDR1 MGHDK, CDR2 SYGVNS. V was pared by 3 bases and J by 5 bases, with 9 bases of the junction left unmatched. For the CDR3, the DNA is TGTGCCAGCAGTGATACATCGGGGACAGAGAATGAAAAACTGTTTTTT. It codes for CASSDTSGTENEKLFF. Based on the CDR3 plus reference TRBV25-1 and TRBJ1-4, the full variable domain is EADIYQTPRYLVIGTGKKITLECSQTMGHDKMYWYQQDPGMELHLIHYSYGVNSTEKGDLSSESTVSRIRTEHFPLTLESARPSHTSQYLCASSDTSGTENEKLFFGSGTQLSVL.

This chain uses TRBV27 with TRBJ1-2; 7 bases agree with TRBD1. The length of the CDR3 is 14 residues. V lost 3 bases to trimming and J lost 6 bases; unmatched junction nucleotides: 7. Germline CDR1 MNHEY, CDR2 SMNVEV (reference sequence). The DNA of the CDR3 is TGTGCCAGCAGTTTTTTGACAGGGACGAATGGCTACACCTTC. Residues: CASSFLTGTNGYTF.

CDR3: CASSAGLDYGYTF. In DNA form, the CDR3 reads TGTGCCAGCAGTGCGGGTTTGGACTATGGCTACACCTTC. The V and J genes are TRBV25-1 and TRBJ1-2; the D is unclear. Trimming removed 4 bases at V and 3 bases at J, with 9 bases between. Germline CDR1 and CDR2: MGHDK and SYGVNS. This CDR3 spans 13 amino acids.

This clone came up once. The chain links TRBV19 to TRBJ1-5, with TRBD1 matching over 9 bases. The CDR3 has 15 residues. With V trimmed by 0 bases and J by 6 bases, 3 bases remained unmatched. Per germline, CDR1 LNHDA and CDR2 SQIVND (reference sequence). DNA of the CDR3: TGTGCCAGTAGTATAGATATGACAGGGGGTCAGCCCCAGCATTTT. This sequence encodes CASSIDMTGGQPQHF.